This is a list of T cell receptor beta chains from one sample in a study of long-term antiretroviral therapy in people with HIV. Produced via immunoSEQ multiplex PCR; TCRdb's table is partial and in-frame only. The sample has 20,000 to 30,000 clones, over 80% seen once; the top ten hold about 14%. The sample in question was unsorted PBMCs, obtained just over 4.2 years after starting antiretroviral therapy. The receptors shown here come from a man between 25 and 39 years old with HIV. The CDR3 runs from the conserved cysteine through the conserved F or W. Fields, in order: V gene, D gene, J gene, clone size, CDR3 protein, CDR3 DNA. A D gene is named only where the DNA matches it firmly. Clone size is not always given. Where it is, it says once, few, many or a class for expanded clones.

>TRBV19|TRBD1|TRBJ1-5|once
CASTRDRGYNQPQHF
TGTGCCAGTACTCGGGACAGGGGGTACAATCAGCCCCAGCATTTT
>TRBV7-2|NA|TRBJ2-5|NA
CASSFIGSEETQYF
TGTGCCAGCAGCTTTATAGGCTCCGAGGAGACCCAGTACTTC
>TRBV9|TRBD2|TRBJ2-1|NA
CASSGLAGGYNEQFF
TGTGCCAGCAGCGGACTAGCGGGGGGTTACAATGAGCAGTTCTTC
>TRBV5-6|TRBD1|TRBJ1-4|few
CASSFGTGVGEKLFF
TGTGCCAGCAGCTTCGGGACAGGGGTGGGTGAAAAACTGTTTTTT
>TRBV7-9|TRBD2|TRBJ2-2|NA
CASRGAGDTNTGELFF
TGTGCCAGCCGTGGAGCGGGGGACACGAACACCGGGGAGCTGTTTTTT
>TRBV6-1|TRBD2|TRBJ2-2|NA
CASSPLAGLPIGFF
TGTGCCAGCAGTCCCCTAGCGGGCCTCCCGATAGGGTTTTTT
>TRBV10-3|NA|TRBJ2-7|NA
CAISDWSYEQYF
TGTGCCATCAGTGATTGGTCCTACGAGCAGTACTTC
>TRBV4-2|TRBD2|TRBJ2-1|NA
CASSQRREGLYNEQFF
TGTGCCAGCAGCCAGAGACGGGAGGGCCTCTACAATGAGCAGTTCTTC
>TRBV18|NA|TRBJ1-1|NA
CASSPYKVMNTEAFF
TGTGCCAGCTCACCTTATAAAGTAATGAACACTGAAGCTTTCTTT
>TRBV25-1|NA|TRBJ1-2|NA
CASSGTDDYGYTF
TGTGCCAGCAGTGGCACTGATGATTATGGCTACACCTTC
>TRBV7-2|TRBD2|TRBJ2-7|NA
CASSSWTSYEQYF
TGTGCCAGCAGCTCCTGGACTAGCTACGAGCAGTACTTC
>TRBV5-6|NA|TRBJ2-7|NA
CASSLGAGLYEQYF
TGTGCCAGCAGCTTAGGGGCAGGACTCTACGAGCAGTACTTC
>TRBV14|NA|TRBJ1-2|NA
CASSHPGGSGNYGYTF
TGTGCCAGCAGCCACCCGGGGGGAAGCGGTAACTATGGCTACACCTTC
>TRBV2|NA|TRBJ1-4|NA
CASREDSRNEKLFF
TGTGCCAGCAGGGAGGACAGCCGGAATGAAAAACTGTTTTTT
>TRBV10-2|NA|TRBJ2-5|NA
CASSVLTGTQYF
TGCGCCAGCAGTGTCCTAACGGGCACCCAGTACTTC
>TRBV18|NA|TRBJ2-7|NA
CASSPESRVYEQYF
TGTGCCAGCTCACCCGAGAGTCGAGTCTACGAGCAGTACTTC
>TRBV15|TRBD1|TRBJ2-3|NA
CATTGTGITDTQYF
TGTGCCACCACCGGGACAGGGATCACAGATACGCAGTATTTT
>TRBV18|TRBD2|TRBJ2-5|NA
CASSLYGLAGQETQYF
TGTGCCAGCTCACTCTATGGACTAGCGGGCCAAGAGACCCAGTACTTC
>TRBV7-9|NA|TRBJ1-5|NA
CASSSDSLQPQHF
TGTGCCAGCAGCTCGGACAGTTTACAGCCCCAGCATTTT
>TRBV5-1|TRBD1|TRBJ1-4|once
CASSLDRGTEKLFF
TGCGCCAGCAGCTTGGACAGGGGGACTGAAAAACTGTTTTTT
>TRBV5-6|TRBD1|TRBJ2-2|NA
CASRPPRGQDYTGELFF
TGTGCCAGCAGACCTCCCCGGGGACAGGACTACACCGGGGAGCTGTTTTTT
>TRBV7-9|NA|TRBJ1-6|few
CASSLNSPLHF
TGTGCCAGCAGCCTCAATTCACCCCTCCACTTT
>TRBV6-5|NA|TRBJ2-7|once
CASSYAGGSSYEQYF
TGTGCCAGCAGTTACGCCGGAGGGAGCTCCTACGAGCAGTACTTC
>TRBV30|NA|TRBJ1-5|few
CAWSEQSNQPQHF
TGTGCCTGGAGTGAACAGAGCAATCAGCCCCAGCATTTT
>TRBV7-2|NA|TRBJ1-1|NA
CASSLYPPDF
TGTGCCAGCAGCTTATACCCCCCGGATTTT
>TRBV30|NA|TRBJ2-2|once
CAWNKLNTGELFF
TGTGCCTGGAATAAACTGAACACCGGGGAGCTGTTTTTT
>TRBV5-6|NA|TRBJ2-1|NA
CASGLPASSYNEQFF
TGTGCCAGCGGGCTTCCGGCCAGCTCCTACAATGAGCAGTTCTTC
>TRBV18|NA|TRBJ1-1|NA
CASSPDGGGNTEAFF
TGTGCCAGCTCACCAGATGGAGGGGGGAACACTGAAGCTTTCTTT
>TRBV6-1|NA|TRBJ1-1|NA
CASRGVLNTEAFF
TGTGCCAGTAGAGGGGTGTTGAACACTGAAGCTTTCTTT
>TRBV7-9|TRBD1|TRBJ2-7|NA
CASSRDRGTHEQYF
TGTGCCAGCAGCAGGGACAGGGGGACCCACGAGCAGTACTTC
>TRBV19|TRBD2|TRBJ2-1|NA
CASSLAGEAYNEQFF
TGTGCCAGTAGCCTAGCGGGAGAGGCCTACAATGAGCAGTTCTTC
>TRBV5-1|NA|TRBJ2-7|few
CASSLTGDEQYF
TGCGCCAGCAGCTTGACCGGGGATGAGCAGTACTTC
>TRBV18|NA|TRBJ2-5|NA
CASSPTIQETQYF
TGTGCCAGCTCACCAACGATTCAAGAGACCCAGTACTTC
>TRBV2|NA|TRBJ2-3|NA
CASSDRVADTQYF
TGTGCCAGCAGTGATAGGGTCGCAGATACGCAGTATTTT
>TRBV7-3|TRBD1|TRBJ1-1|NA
CASSQQGRNTEAFF
TGTGCCAGCAGCCAACAGGGGAGAAACACTGAAGCTTTCTTT
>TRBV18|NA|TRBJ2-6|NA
CASSPQETGDSGANVLTF
TGTGCCAGCTCCCCCCAGGAGACAGGTGATTCTGGGGCCAACGTCCTGACTTTC
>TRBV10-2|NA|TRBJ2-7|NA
CASSESRMGLEQYF
TGCGCCAGCAGTGAATCCCGAATGGGGCTCGAGCAGTACTTC
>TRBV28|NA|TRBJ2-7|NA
CASSGLGEQYF
TGTGCCAGCAGCGGACTTGGGGAGCAGTACTTC
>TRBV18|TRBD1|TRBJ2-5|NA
CASSQGQGETQYF
TGTGCCAGCTCGCAGGGACAGGGAGAGACCCAGTACTTC
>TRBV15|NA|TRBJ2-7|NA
CATSRDENEQYF
TGTGCCACCAGCAGAGATGAGAACGAGCAGTACTTC
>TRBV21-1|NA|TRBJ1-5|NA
CASKQGAFNQPQHF
TGTGCCAGCAAACAGGGGGCCTTCAATCAGCCCCAGCATTTT
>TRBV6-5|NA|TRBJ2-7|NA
CASSYSSQGYRDEQYF
TGTGCCAGCAGTTACTCGAGTCAGGGATACAGGGACGAGCAGTACTTC
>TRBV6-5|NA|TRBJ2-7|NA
CASSYGSGGYEQYF
TGTGCCAGCAGTTACGGGTCCGGGGGCTACGAGCAGTACTTC
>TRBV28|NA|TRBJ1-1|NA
CAVSRGMNTEAFF
TGTGCCGTATCCAGGGGCATGAACACTGAAGCTTTCTTT
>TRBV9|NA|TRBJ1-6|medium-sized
CASSLLGISPLHF
TGTGCCAGCAGCCTACTGGGGATTTCACCCCTCCACTTT
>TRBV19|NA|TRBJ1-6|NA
CASSDLPGHLNSPLHF
TGTGCCAGTAGCGATCTACCGGGACACCTCAATTCACCCCTCCACTTT
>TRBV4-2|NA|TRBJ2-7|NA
CASSQALGSYEQYF
TGTGCCAGCAGCCAAGCCCTAGGCTCCTACGAGCAGTACTTC
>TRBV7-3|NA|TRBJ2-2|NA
CASSPPGGELFF
TGTGCCAGCAGCCCACCGGGCGGGGAGCTGTTTTTT
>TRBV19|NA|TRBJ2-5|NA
CASSILGTPEGETQYF
TGTGCCAGTAGTATCCTCGGGACACCCGAAGGAGAGACCCAGTACTTC
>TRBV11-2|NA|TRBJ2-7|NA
CASSLSWLGSEQYF
TGTGCCAGCAGCTTATCGTGGTTAGGGTCCGAGCAGTACTTC
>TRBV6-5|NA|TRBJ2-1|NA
CASSPFRSSYNEQFF
TGTGCCAGCAGTCCCTTTAGGAGCTCCTACAATGAGCAGTTCTTC
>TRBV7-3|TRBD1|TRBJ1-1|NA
CASSSAGGSTEAFF
TGTGCCAGCAGCTCCGCAGGGGGGAGCACTGAAGCTTTCTTT